These T cell receptor beta chains were read from a single sample in a study of T cells in Graves' hyperthyroidism and ophthalmopathy. In TCRdb, the multiplex PCR reads were re-called with MiXCR into one record per CDR3 protein. The top ten clones hold over 15% of a sample with around 480,000 distinct CDR3 sequences, 13% to 15% of them seen once. The sequenced sample was blood. These receptors were taken from a young woman with Graves' hyperthyroidism. The CDR3 runs from the conserved cysteine through the conserved F or W. D genes are given only for firm matches. The listing skips clone size in some rows; elsewhere it reads once, few, many or a size class.

cdr3_aa | cdr3_nt | j_call | clone_size | v_call | d_call
CASRQTSGRSYNEQFF | TGTGCCAGCAGACAAACTAGCGGGAGATCCTACAATGAGCAGTTCTTC | TRBJ2-1 | many | TRBV11-2 | TRBD2
CSVTENSNQPQHF | TGCAGCGTCACAGAAAATAGCAATCAGCCCCAGCATTTT | TRBJ1-5 | . | TRBV29-1 | .
CASRRNEKLFF | TGTGCCAGCCGACGAAATGAAAAACTGTTTTTT | TRBJ1-4 | many | TRBV2 | .
CASSPRAGGSRMNTEAFF | TGTGCCAGCAGCCCAAGGGCGGGGGGCAGCCGAATGAACACTGAAGCTTTCTTT | TRBJ1-1 | many | TRBV7-3 | .
CATSDPLAGVGNEQFF | TGTGCCACCAGTGACCCCCTAGCGGGAGTAGGTAATGAGCAGTTCTTC | TRBJ2-1 | few | TRBV24-1 | TRBD2
CASSPIAGLNEQFF | TGTGCCAGCAGTCCCATAGCGGGATTAAATGAGCAGTTCTTC | TRBJ2-1 | few | TRBV27 | TRBD2
CAISEGQGTKPQHF | TGTGCCATCAGTGAGGGACAGGGTACGAAACCCCAGCATTTT | TRBJ1-5 | . | TRBV10-3 | TRBD1
CASSLRGLAGSQETQYF | TGTGCCAGCAGCTTAAGGGGACTAGCGGGCAGCCAAGAGACCCAGTACTTC | TRBJ2-5 | many | TRBV11-2 | TRBD2
CASSQAGTGADGYTF | TGTGCCAGCAGCCAAGCAGGGACAGGGGCGGATGGCTACACCTTC | TRBJ1-2 | many | TRBV3-1 | TRBD1
CATSRTGTSGTGSYNEQFF | TGTGCCACCAGCAGAACCGGGACTAGCGGGACTGGCTCCTACAATGAGCAGTTCTTC | TRBJ2-1 | few | TRBV15 | TRBD2
CASSLGVWGINEQFF | TGTGCCAGCAGCTTGGGGGTTTGGGGGATCAATGAGCAGTTCTTC | TRBJ2-1 | many | TRBV9 | .
CASGLAGWANTGELFF | TGTGCTAGTGGATTAGCGGGATGGGCGAACACCGGGGAGCTGTTTTTT | TRBJ2-2 | few | TRBV12-5 | TRBD2
CSVGGSTGELFF | TGCAGCGTTGGTGGGAGCACCGGGGAGCTGTTTTTT | TRBJ2-2 | few | TRBV29-1 | .
CASVENTEAFF | TGTGCTAGTGTTGAGAACACTGAAGCTTTCTTT | TRBJ1-1 | many | TRBV12-5 | .
CASKTGTGGNSPLHF | TGTGCCAGCAAGACCGGGACAGGCGGAAATTCACCCCTCCACTTT | TRBJ1-6 | many | TRBV3-1 | TRBD1
CASSPEGLFNYGYTF | TGTGCCAGCAGCCCGGAGGGTCTTTTTAACTATGGCTACACCTTC | TRBJ1-2 | . | TRBV9 | .
CASSSQGSGYGYTF | TGTGCCAGCAGCTCCCAAGGGAGCGGCTATGGCTACACCTTC | TRBJ1-2 | few | TRBV7-9 | .
CASSYLRGEAFF | TGTGCCAGCAGTTACCTCCGGGGTGAAGCTTTCTTT | TRBJ1-1 | . | TRBV6-5 | .
CASSEALSYNEQFF | TGTGCCAGCAGTGAAGCCCTATCCTACAATGAGCAGTTCTTC | TRBJ2-1 | many | TRBV6-1 | .
CASSQPKGQVINEQYF | TGTGCCAGCAGCCAACCGAAGGGACAGGTAATAAACGAGCAGTACTTC | TRBJ2-7 | many | TRBV3-1 | TRBD1
CASSLGPVDRIPYGYTF | TGTGCCAGCAGCTTGGGGCCCGTGGACAGGATCCCCTATGGCTACACCTTC | TRBJ1-2 | few | TRBV5-6 | TRBD1
CASSSGVLGEQFF | TGTGCCAGCAGCTCCGGGGTTCTGGGCGAGCAGTTCTTC | TRBJ2-1 | . | TRBV7-2 | .
CASSGAGSEQYF | TGTGCCAGCAGTGGTGCGGGGTCCGAGCAGTACTTC | TRBJ2-7 | . | TRBV2 | .
CSASSRQGAGRGDEQFF | TGCAGTGCCAGCTCGAGACAGGGAGCGGGGAGAGGCGATGAGCAGTTCTTC | TRBJ2-1 | many | TRBV20-1 | .
CSADRTGGKQPQHF | TGCAGTGCTGACCGGACAGGGGGCAAGCAGCCCCAGCATTTT | TRBJ1-5 | many | TRBV20-1 | TRBD1
CASSPEGSLDTF | TGTGCCAGCTCACCGGAGGGTTCCTTGGACACCTTC | TRBJ1-2 | few | TRBV18 | .
CASSLARTANTEAFF | TGTGCCAGCAGCTTAGCGCGGACTGCGAACACTGAAGCTTTCTTT | TRBJ1-1 | many | TRBV11-1 | .
CASSTGSSYNSPLHF | TGCGCCAGCAGCACGGGGAGCTCCTATAATTCACCCCTCCACTTT | TRBJ1-6 | few | TRBV10-2 | .
CASSQDRRRGQDEQYF | TGCGCCAGCAGCCAAGATCGACGCAGGGGACAGGACGAGCAGTACTTC | TRBJ2-7 | . | TRBV4-1 | TRBD1
CSALLDTEAFF | TGCAGTGCCCTATTAGACACTGAAGCTTTCTTT | TRBJ1-1 | . | TRBV20-1 | .
CSAKTSGRARGETQYF | TGCAGTGCAAAGACTAGCGGGAGGGCCCGGGGAGAGACCCAGTACTTC | TRBJ2-5 | . | TRBV20-1 | TRBD2
CAGWGSPYNEQFF | TGTGCCGGTTGGGGGAGCCCCTACAATGAGCAGTTCTTC | TRBJ2-1 | many | TRBV7-2 | .
CAGGGSHKATEAFF | TGTGCCGGGGGGGGATCACACAAAGCGACTGAAGCTTTCTTT | TRBJ1-1 | . | TRBV6-1 | .
CASTQDLPGQQETQYF | TGTGCCAGCACCCAAGATCTTCCGGGCCAGCAAGAAACCCAGTACTTC | TRBJ2-5 | . | TRBV14 | .
CASSLGPLNEQFF | TGTGCCAGCAGTTTAGGTCCGTTAAATGAGCAGTTCTTC | TRBJ2-1 | many | TRBV27 | .
CASSQDQQDSTDTQYF | TGCGCCAGCAGCCAAGATCAACAGGATAGCACAGATACGCAGTATTTT | TRBJ2-3 | few | TRBV4-1 | .
CASSQDTGIGNQPQHF | TGTGCCAGCAGCCAAGATACAGGGATCGGCAATCAGCCCCAGCATTTT | TRBJ1-5 | many | TRBV3-1 | .
CASRFGQGHSPLHF | TGTGCCAGCAGGTTCGGACAGGGACATTCACCCCTCCACTTT | TRBJ1-6 | many | TRBV6-1 | TRBD1
CASSPLAGGPEQFF | TGTGCCAGCAGTCCTCTAGCGGGAGGACCTGAGCAGTTCTTC | TRBJ2-1 | . | TRBV6-1 | TRBD2
CASSLGLGENIQYF | TGCGCCAGCAGCTTAGGACTGGGAGAAAACATTCAGTACTTC | TRBJ2-4 | . | TRBV5-1 | .
CASSPSGSPETQYF | TGTGCCAGCAGCCCTAGCGGGAGTCCGGAGACCCAGTACTTC | TRBJ2-5 | . | TRBV13 | TRBD2
CAWSVRRRDSPQHF | TGTGCCTGGAGTGTAAGACGGCGAGATTCGCCCCAGCATTTT | TRBJ1-5 | many | TRBV30 | .
CSVLRVTEAFF | TGCAGCGTCCTCAGGGTTACTGAAGCTTTCTTT | TRBJ1-1 | . | TRBV29-1 | .
CASSSLAGVANEQFF | TGTGCCAGCAGTTCTCTAGCGGGAGTCGCCAATGAGCAGTTCTTC | TRBJ2-1 | . | TRBV6-4 | TRBD2